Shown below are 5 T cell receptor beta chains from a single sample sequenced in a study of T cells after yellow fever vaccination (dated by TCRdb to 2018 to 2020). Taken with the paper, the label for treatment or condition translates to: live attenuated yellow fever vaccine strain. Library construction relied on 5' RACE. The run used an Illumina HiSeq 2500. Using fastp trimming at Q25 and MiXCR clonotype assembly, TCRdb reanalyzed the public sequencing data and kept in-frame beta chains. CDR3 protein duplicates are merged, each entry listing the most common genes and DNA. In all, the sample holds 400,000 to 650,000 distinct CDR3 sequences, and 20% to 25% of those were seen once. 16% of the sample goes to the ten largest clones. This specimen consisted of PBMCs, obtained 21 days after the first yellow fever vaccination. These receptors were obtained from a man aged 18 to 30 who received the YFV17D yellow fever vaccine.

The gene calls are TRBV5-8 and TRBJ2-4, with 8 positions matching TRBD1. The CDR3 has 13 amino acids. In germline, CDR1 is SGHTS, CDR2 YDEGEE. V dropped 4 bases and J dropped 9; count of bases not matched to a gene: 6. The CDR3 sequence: CASSPGQGGIQYF. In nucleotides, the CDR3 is TGTGCCAGCAGCCCAGGACAGGGTGGCATTCAGTACTTC.

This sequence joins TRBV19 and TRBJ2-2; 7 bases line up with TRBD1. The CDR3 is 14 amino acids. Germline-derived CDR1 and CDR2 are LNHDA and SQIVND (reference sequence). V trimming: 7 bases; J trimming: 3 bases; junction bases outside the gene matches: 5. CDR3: CASTSQGDTGELFF. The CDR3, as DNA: TGTGCCAGTACCTCTCAGGGGGACACCGGGGAGCTGTTTTTT.

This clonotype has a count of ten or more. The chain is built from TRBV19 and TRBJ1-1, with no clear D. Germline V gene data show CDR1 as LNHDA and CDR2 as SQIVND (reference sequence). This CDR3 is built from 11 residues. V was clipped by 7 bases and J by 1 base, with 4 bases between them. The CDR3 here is CASKENTEAFF. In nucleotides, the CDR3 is TGTGCCAGTAAGGAGAACACTGAAGCTTTCTTT.

In nucleotides, the CDR3 is TGTGCCTGGAGTGTACGCTCTAGCAATCAGCCCCAGCATTTT. Its translation: CAWSVRSSNQPQHF. The chain couples TRBV30 to TRBJ1-5; D call uncertain. V lost 0 bases to trimming and J lost 0 bases, with 6 bases between them. The CDR3 sequence is 14 residues long. Per germline, CDR1 GTSNPN and CDR2 SVGIG (reference sequence). Complete variable domain (other parts from reference TRBV30 and TRBJ1-5): SQTIHQWPATLVQPVGSPLSLECTVEGTSNPNLYWYRQAAGRGLQLLFYSVGIGQISSEVPQNLSASRPQDRQFILSSKKLLLSDSGFYLCAWSVRSSNQPQHFGDGTRLSIL.

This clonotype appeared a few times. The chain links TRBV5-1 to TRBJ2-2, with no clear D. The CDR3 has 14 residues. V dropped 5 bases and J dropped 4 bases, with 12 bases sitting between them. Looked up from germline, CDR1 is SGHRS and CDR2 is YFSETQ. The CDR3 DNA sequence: TGCGCCAGCAGTGTGCCCCTCGGCACCGGGGAGCTGTTTTTT. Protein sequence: CASSVPLGTGELFF.